The rows below give T cell receptor beta chains drawn from one sample of a study of radiotherapy plus CTLA-4 blockade in lung cancer. Measured with immunoSEQ multiplex PCR; TCRdb has only the in-frame clones, and not every one. The sample holds 80,000 or so clones, 84% seen once. This specimen was peripheral blood, taken from a patient treated with radiotherapy plus ipilimumab. Receptor source: a human donor with non-small cell lung cancer who had stable disease on radiotherapy plus ipilimumab. CDR3s leave out the opening cysteine and the closing phenylalanine or tryptophan.

TRBV9,TRBJ2-5,ASSVGQEPFETQY
TRBV2,TRBJ1-5,ASSTGREGNQPQH
TRBV27,TRBJ2-7,ASSLSGWGAYEQY
TRBV7-2,TRBJ1-3,ASSSYRDRVGNTIY
TRBV9,TRBJ2-7,ASSEPRGGSSYEQY
TRBV19,TRBJ1-2,ASSRVSDTVRAGYT
TRBV5-6,TRBJ2-7,ASSPRGGTVKYEQY
TRBV7-3,TRBJ2-3,ASSLLGGSTDTQY
TRBV7-2,TRBJ1-3,ASSLALTGRVPVY
TRBV5-4,TRBJ1-2,ASSSGAGGYT
TRBV5-1,TRBJ2-7,ASSLRAGHPYEQY
TRBV7-2,TRBJ1-1,ASSYDRAGGTEAF
TRBV6-1,TRBJ2-5,ASSEEEETQY
TRBV6-1,TRBJ2-5,ASSEGRSPETQY
TRBV6-1,TRBJ1-1,ASTERGRANTEAF
TRBV28,TRBJ1-2,ATFDRGAYGYT
TRBV6-5,TRBJ2-3,ASAVGGPKDTQY
TRBV10-1,TRBJ2-5,ASSGQGWETQY
TRBV5-1,TRBJ2-1,ASSLNNEQF
TRBV11-2,TRBJ1-2,ASSLGDGQGAYYGYT
TRBV18,TRBJ1-6,ASSRTGTGNSPLH
TRBV9,TRBJ2-5,ASSVDSGGPTGETQY
TRBV6-1,TRBJ1-1,ASIRSGGPEAF
TRBV27,TRBJ2-5,ASGADRGETQY
TRBV18,TRBJ1-2,ASSLYQGTDYGYT
TRBV28,TRBJ1-5,ASNPGGGLH
TRBV7-9,TRBJ2-5,ASSLNSETQY
TRBV5-1,TRBJ2-3,ASSGGRRGPSRDTQY
TRBV7-3,TRBJ1-3,ASSLRPPGQPSLENTIY